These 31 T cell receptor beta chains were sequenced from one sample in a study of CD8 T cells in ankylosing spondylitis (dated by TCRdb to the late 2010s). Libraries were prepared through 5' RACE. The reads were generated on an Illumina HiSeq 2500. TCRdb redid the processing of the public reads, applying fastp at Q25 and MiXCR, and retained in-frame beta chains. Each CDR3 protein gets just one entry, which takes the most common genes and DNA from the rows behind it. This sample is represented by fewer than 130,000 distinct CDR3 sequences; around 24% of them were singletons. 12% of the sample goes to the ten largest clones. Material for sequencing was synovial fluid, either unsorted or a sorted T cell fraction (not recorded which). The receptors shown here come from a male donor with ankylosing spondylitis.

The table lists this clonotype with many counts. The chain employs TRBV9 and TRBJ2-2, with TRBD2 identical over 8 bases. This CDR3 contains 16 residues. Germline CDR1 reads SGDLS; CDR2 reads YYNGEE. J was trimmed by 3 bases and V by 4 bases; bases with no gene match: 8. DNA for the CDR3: TGTGCCAGCAGCCCAGGGGCGGGAGGCGACACCGGGGAGCTGTTTTTT. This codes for CASSPGAGGDTGELFF.

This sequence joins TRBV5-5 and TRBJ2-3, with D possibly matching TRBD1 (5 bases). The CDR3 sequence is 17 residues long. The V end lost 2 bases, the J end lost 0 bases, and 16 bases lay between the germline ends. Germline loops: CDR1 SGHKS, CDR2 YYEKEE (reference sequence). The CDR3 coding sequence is TGTGCCAGCAGCTTACGCCCGGACACTTCTAGCACAGATACGCAGTATTTT. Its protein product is CASSLRPDTSSTDTQYF.

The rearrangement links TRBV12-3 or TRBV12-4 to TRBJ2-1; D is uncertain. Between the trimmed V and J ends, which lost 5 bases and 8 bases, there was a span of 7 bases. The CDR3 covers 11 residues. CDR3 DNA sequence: TGTGCCAGCAGTCCCAGAGATGAGCAGTTCTTC. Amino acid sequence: CASSPRDEQFF.

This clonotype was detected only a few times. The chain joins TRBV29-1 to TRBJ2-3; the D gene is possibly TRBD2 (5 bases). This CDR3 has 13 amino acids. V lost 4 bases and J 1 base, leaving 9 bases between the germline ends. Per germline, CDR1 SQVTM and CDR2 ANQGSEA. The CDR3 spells CSVGLTGTDTQYF. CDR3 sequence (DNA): TGCAGCGTTGGACTAACCGGCACAGATACGCAGTATTTT.

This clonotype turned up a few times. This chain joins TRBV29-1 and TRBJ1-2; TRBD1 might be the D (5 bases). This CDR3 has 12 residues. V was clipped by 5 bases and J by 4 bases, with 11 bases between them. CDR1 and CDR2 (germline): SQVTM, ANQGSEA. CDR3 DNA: TGCAGCGTTTTGGGGACGAGCTATGGCTACACCTTC. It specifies CSVLGTSYGYTF.

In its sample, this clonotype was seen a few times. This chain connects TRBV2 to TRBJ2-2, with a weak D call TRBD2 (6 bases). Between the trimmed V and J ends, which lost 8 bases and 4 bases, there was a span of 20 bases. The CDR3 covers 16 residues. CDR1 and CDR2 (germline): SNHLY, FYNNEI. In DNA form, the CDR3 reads TGTGCCAGCTCACCCCTCCGGGAGATGGGCACCGGGGAGCTGTTTTTT. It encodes CASSPLREMGTGELFF. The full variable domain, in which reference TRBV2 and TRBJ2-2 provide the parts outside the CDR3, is EPEVTQTPSHQVTQMGQEVILRCVPISNHLYFYWYRQILGQKVEFLVSFYNNEISEKSEIFDDQFSVERPDGSNFTLKIRSTKLEDSAMYFCASSPLREMGTGELFFGEGSRLTVL.

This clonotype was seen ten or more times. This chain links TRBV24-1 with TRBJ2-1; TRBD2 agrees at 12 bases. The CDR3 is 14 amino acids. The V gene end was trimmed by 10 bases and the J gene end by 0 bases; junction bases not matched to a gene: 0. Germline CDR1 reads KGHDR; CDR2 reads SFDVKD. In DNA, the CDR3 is TGTGCCACGGGACTAGCGGGCTCCTACAATGAGCAGTTCTTC. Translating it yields CATGLAGSYNEQFF.

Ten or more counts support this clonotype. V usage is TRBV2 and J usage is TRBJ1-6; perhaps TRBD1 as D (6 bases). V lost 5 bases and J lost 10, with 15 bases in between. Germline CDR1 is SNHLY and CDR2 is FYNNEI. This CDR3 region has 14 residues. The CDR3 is CASSSSGVGSPLHF. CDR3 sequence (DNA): TGTGCCAGCAGTAGCTCAGGGGTTGGATCACCCCTCCACTTT.

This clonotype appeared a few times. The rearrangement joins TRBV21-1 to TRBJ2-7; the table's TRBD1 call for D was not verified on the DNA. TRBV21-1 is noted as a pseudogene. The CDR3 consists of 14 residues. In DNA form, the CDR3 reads TGTGCCAGCAGCATCAGGTCAGGGTCCTACGAGCAGTACGTC. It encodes CASSIRSGSYEQYV.

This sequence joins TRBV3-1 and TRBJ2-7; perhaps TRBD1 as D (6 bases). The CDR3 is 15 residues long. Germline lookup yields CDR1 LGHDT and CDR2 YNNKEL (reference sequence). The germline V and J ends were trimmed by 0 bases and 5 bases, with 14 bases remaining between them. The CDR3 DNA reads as TGTGCCAGCAGCCAAGATCGGAACAGGGTGAACGAGCAGTACTTC. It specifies CASSQDRNRVNEQYF.

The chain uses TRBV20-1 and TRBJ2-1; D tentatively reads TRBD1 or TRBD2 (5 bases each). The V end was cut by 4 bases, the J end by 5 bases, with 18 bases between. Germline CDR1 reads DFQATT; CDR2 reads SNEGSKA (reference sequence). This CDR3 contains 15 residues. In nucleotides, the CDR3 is TGCAGTGCTACCCGGGGCGGGTCTTTCGACAATGAGCAGTTCTTC. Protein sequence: CSATRGGSFDNEQFF.

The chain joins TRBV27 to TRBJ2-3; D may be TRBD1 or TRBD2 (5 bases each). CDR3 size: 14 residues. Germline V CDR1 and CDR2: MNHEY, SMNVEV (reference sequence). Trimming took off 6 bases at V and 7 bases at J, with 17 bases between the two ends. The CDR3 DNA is TGTGCCAGCAGGGGGCTGAGGGCAGAAAATACGCAGTATTTT. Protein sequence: CASRGLRAENTQYF.

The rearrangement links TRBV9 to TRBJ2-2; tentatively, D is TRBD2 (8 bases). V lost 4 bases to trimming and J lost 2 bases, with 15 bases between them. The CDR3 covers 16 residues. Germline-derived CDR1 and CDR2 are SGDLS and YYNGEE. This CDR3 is CASSFSGTANTGELFF. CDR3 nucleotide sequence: TGTGCCAGCAGCTTTAGCGGGACAGCCAACACCGGGGAGCTGTTTTTT. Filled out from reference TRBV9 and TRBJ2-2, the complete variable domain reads DSGVTQTPKHLITATGQRVTLRCSPRSGDLSVYWYQQSLDQGLQFLIQYYNGEERAKGNILERFSAQQFPDLHSELNLSSLELGDSALYFCASSFSGTANTGELFFGEGSRLTVL.

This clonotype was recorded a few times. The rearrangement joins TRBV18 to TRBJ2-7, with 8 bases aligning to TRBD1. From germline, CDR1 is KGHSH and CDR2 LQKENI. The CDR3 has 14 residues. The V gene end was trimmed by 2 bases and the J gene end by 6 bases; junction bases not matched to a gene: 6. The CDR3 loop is CASSPNRQGSEQYF. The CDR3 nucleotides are TGTGCCAGCTCACCAAATCGACAGGGGAGCGAGCAGTACTTC. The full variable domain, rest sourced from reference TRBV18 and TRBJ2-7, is NAGVMQNPRHLVRRRGQEARLRCSPMKGHSHVYWYRQLPEEGLKFMVYLQKENIIDESGMPKERFSAEFPKEGPSILRIQQVVRGDSAAYFCASSPNRQGSEQYFGPGTRLTVT.

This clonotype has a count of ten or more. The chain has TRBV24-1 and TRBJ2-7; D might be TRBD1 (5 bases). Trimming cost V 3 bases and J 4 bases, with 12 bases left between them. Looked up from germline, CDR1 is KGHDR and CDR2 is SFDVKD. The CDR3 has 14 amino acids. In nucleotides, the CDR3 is TGTGCCACCAGTGATGCGCAGGGAACGTACGAGCAGTACTTC. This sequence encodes CATSDAQGTYEQYF.

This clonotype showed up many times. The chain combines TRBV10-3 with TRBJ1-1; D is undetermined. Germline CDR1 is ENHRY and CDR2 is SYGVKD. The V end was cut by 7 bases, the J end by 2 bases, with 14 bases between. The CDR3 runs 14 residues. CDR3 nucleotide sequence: TGTGCCATCAAAGTAGAGGGTCTTAACACTGAAGCTTTCTTT. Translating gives CAIKVEGLNTEAFF.

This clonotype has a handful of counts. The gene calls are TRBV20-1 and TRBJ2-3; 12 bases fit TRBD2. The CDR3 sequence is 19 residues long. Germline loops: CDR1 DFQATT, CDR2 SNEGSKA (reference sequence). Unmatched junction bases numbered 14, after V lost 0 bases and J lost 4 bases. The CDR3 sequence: CSARDWASGRAGFADTQYF. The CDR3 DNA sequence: TGCAGTGCTAGAGATTGGGCTAGCGGGAGGGCCGGGTTTGCAGATACGCAGTATTTT.

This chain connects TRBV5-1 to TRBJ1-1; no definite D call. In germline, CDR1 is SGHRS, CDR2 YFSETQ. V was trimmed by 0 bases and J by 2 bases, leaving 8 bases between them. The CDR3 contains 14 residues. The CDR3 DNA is TGCGCCAGCAGCTTGGACAGCTTTAACACTGAAGCTTTCTTT. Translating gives CASSLDSFNTEAFF.

The CDR3 coding sequence is TGCGCCAGCAGCATTACAGGGCCAGCAACTAATGAAAAACTGTTTTTT. This gives the protein CASSITGPATNEKLFF. The rearrangement links TRBV5-1 to TRBJ1-4; TRBD1 might be the D (6 bases). The CDR3 is 16 residues long. V was pared by 4 bases and J by 0 bases, with 13 bases between. Germline CDR1 and CDR2: SGHRS and YFSETQ.

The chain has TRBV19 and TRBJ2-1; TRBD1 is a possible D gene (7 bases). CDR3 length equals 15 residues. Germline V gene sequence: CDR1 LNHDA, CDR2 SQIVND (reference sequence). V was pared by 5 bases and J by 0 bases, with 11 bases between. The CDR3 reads CASSLRGASYNEQFF. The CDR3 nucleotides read TGTGCCAGTAGTCTCAGGGGGGCCTCCTACAATGAGCAGTTCTTC. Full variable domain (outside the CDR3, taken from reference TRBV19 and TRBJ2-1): DGGITQSPKYLFRKEGQNVTLSCEQNLNHDAMYWYRQDPGQGLRLIYYSQIVNDFQKGDIAEGYSVSREKKESFPLTVTSAQKNPTAFYLCASSLRGASYNEQFFGPGTRLTVL.

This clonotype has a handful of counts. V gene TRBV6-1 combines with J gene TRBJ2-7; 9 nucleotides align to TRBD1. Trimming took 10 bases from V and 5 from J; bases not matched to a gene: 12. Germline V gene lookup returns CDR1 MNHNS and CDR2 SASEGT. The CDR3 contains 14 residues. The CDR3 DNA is TGTGCCACCATACTACAGGGGGCTAAGGACGAGCAGTACGTC. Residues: CATILQGAKDEQYV.

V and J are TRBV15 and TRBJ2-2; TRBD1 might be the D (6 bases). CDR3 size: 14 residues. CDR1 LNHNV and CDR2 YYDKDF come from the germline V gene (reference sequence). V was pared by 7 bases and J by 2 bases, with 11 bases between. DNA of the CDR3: TGTGCCACCAACGGCAGGGGTAACACCGGGGAGCTGTTTTTT. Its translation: CATNGRGNTGELFF.

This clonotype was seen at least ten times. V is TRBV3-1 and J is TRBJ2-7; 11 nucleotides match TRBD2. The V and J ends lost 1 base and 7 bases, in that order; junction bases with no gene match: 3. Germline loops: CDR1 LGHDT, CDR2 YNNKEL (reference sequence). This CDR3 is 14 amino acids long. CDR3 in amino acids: CASSQGLAGREQYV. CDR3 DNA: TGTGCCAGCAGCCAAGGACTAGCGGGGAGGGAGCAGTACGTC.

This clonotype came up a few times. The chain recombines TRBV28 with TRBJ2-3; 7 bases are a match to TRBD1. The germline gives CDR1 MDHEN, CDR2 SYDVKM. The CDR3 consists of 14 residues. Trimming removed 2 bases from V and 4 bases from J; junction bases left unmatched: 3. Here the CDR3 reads CASSLQGVSDTQYF. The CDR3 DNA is TGTGCCAGCAGTTTACAGGGGGTTTCAGATACGCAGTATTTT.

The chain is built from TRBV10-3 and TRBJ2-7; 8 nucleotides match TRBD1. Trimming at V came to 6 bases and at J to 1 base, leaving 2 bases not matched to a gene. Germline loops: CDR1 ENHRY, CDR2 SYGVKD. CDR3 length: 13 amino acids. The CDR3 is CAIRQGVSYEQYV. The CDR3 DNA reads TGTGCCATCAGACAGGGGGTATCCTACGAGCAGTACGTC.

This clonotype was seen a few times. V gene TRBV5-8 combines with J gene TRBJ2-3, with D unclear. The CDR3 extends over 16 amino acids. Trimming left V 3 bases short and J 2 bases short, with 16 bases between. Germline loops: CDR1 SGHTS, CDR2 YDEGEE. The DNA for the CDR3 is TGTGCCAGCAGCTACCTTTTGGGCGACGACACAGATACGCAGTATTTT. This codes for CASSYLLGDDTDTQYF.

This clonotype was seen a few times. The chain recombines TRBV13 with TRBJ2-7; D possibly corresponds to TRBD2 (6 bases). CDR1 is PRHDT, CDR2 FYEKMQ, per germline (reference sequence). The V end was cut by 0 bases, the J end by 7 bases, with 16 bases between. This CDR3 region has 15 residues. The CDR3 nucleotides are TGTGCCAGCAGCTTAGGACTAGCTCCCCTTCGGGAGCAGTACGTC. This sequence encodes CASSLGLAPLREQYV.

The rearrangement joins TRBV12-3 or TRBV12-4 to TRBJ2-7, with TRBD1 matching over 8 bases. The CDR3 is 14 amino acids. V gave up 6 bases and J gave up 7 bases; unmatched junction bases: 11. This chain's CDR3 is CASREDRARGEQYF. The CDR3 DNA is TGTGCCAGCAGAGAGGACAGGGCCCGTGGAGAGCAGTACTTC.

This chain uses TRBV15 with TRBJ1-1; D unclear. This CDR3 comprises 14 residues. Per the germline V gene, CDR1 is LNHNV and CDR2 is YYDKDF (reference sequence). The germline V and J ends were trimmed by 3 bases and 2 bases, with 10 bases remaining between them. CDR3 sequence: CATSSSDSNTEAFF. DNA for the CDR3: TGTGCCACCAGCAGCTCAGACTCAAACACTGAAGCTTTCTTT.

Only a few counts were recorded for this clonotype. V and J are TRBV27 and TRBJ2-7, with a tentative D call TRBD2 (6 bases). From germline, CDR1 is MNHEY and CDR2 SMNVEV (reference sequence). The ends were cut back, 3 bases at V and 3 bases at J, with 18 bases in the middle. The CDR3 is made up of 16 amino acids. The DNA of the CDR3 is TGTGCCAGCAGTTTCAGCCCCGGGACTTCCAGCTACGAGCAGTACTTC. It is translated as CASSFSPGTSSYEQYF.

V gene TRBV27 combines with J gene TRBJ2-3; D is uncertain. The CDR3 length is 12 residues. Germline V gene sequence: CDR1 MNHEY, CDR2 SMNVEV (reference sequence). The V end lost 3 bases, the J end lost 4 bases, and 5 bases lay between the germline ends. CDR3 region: CASSFRSDTQYF. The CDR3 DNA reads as TGTGCCAGCAGTTTTAGGTCAGATACGCAGTATTTT.